This T cell receptor (beta chain) stems from a study of OX40 agonist ivuxolimab in advanced cancers. With regard to the full study: The costimulatory receptor OX40 (CD134) was targeted by ivuxolimab, a fully human IgG2 agonistic monoclonal antibody. Intravenous ivuxolimab was administered to patients every 2 weeks at six dose levels: 0.01, 0.1, 0.3, 1.5, 3 and 10 mg/kg. Of the roughly 51 dose-escalation patients, hepatocellular carcinoma was present in 19, melanoma in approximately 15, renal cell carcinoma in 9 and head and neck cancer in 9. In the dose-escalation cohort, 70% to 85% of patients were male, and the mean age was 60 years with a range of about 20 to 80. Patients were allowed to have had prior anti-PD-1, anti-PD-L1 or anti-CTLA-4 therapy, and around 40% of the dose-escalation patients had previously received checkpoint inhibitors. Partial responses were achieved by three dose-escalation patients, of whom one had hepatocellular carcinoma and two had cutaneous melanoma. Peripheral TCRbeta sequencing was intended to test whether TCR sequence diversity was altered and clonal T-cell expansion was caused by ivuxolimab. The paper reports the monotherapy dose-escalation portion (N of about 56 patients) of the phase I ivuxolimab trial. Results the study describes overall, beyond this receptor: Which antigens the clonally expanded peripheral T cells were specific for was not determined. On average, CD8+ T cells showed more expanded clones than CD4+ T cells after ivuxolimab. Low levels of normalized T-cell clonal expansion were also seen in some nonresponding patients. At doses of 0.1 to 3.0 mg/kg, clonal expansion of both CD4+ and CD8+ blood T cells was observed from baseline to week 6. Partial responders in the 0.1-3.0 mg/kg groups had among the lowest normalized peripheral clonal expansion, especially among CD8+ T cells.

Patients with a history of autoimmune disease or receiving systemic immunosuppression were excluded from the trial. Peripheral blood for TCR sequencing was collected from all dose cohorts at baseline, on cycle 4 day 1, and on cycle 7 day 1. The samples were taken from a phase I, first-in-human, multicenter, open-label dose-escalation trial of ivuxolimab. Adults with locally advanced or metastatic melanoma, renal cell carcinoma, hepatocellular carcinoma or head and neck squamous cell carcinoma were enrolled in the trial. Before TCR sequencing, CD4+ T cells and CD8+ T cells were sorted from peripheral blood as separate populations. To note about this clone: The clone's antigen remains unknown. No per-base quality is available; no much larger clone lies one base away.

Genomic DNA was isolated from the sorted cells so that the TCRbeta CDR3 region could be sequenced. The immunoSEQ Assay was used for sequencing of TCRbeta CDR3 regions. TCRdb re-hosts the immuneACCESS table, in-frame sequences only. Its copies lack some clones; in the studies checked, an unresolved V gene accounts for under half of them, and the cause for the rest is not known. This sample holds fewer than 70,000 clones; roughly nine tenths were observed only once. Around 15% of the sample rests with the top ten. Reading from cysteine to phenylalanine, the CDR3 counts 14 amino acids. Only the CDR3 portion is preserved as DNA: 42 bases, with reading frame beginning at the first base. Looking up the germline V gene yields CDR1 MDHEN and CDR2 SYDVKM. Trimmed from V: 5 bases; trimmed from J: 5 bases; junction bases lacking a gene match: 8.

The chain employs TRBV28 and TRBJ2-7, with TRBD1 identical over 8 junction bases. The material sequenced was CD4+ or CD8+ T cells sorted from blood, taken in a trial of the OX40 agonist ivuxolimab. The receptor comes from an adult with an advanced solid tumor such as melanoma, head and neck, liver or kidney cancer. This receptor carries the CDR3 CASSPGGAGDEQYF. The sequence in DNA is TGTGCCAGCAGTCCAGGGGGCGCAGGCGACGAGCAGTACTTC.